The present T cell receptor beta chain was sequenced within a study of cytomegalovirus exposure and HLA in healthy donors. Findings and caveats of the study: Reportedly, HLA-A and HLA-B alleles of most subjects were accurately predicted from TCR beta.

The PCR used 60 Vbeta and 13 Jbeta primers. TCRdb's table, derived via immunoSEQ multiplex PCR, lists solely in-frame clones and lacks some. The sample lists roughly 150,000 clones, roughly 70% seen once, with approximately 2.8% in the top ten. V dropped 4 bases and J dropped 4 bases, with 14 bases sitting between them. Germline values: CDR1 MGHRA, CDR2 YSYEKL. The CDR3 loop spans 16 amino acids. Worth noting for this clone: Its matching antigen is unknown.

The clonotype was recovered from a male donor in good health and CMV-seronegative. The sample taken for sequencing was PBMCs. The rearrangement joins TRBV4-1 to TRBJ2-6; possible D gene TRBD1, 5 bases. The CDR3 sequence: CASSRLWGSGANVLTF. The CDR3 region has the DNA TGCGCCAGCAGCCGTCTATGGGGCTCCGGGGCCAACGTCCTGACTTTC.